The source of this TCR delta chain is a study of gamma-delta chains in newborns, infants, children. Study in general: Microbial exposure reportedly drives polyclonal innate γδ T cell expansion after birth.

The germline CDR1 and CDR2 sequences are GEAIGNYY and EKD. V lost 0 bases and J lost 0; bases outside the gene matches: 8. CDR3 length: 21 residues. TCRdb re-processed the reads using CATT. The sample holds 900 to 1,500 delta-chain clones, more than 3.5% seen once. In its sample, this clone was seen a few times. This is likely an artifact of a read error, given a far larger clone one base away. V gene TRDV2 combines with J gene TRDJ3; 12 bases are shared with TRDD3. This receptor was obtained from a child who was a newborn, infant or young child, either healthy, febrile or measles-vaccinated (not recorded which). Sequencing was done on a sample of blood. The CDR3 DNA is TGTGCCTGTGACACCGGGTACTGGGGGATACCCCTCTCCTGGGACACCCGACAGATGTTTTTC. Protein product: CACDTGYWGIPLSWDTRQMFF.